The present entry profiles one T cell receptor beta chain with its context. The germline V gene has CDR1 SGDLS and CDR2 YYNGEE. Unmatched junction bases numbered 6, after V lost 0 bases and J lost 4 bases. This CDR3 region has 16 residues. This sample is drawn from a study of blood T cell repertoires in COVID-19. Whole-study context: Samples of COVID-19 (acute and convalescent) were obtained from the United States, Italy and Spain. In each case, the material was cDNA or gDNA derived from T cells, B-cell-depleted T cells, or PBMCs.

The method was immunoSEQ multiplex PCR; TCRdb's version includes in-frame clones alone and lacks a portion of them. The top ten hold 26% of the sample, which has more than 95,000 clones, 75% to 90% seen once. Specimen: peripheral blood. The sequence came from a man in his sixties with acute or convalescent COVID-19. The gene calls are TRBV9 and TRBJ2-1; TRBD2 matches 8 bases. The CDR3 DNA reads TGTGCCAGCAGCGTAGGGAGGCTAGCGGGTTACAATGAGCAGTTCTTC. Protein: CASSVGRLAGYNEQFF.